The clone carrying this T cell receptor (beta chain) showed up many times. The antigen is undetermined. This record belongs to a study of T cell repertoires in cytomegalovirus infection. General observations from the study: In two of eight donors, the top clonotype was HLA-C-restricted CMV-specific.

Per the germline V gene, CDR1 is SQVTM and CDR2 is ANQGSEA. V was shortened by 5 bases and J by 2 bases, with 17 bases between the two germline ends. This CDR3 contains 15 residues. TCRdb recomputed calls from the reads with MiXCR, one row per CDR3 protein. The sample consists of 310,000 or so distinct CDR3 sequences, roughly a tenth of them appearing once. The sample taken for sequencing was PBMCs. This TCR was sampled from a human donor in good health (CMV status not recorded). Some clones in this sample may be carry-over from other donors' samples. The chain is built from TRBV29-1 and TRBJ2-3, with D possibly being TRBD1 (5 bases). The CDR3 DNA reads as TGCAGCGTTACGGCCGCTCAGGGAAACACAGATACGCAGTATTTT. It translates to CSVTAAQGNTDTQYF.